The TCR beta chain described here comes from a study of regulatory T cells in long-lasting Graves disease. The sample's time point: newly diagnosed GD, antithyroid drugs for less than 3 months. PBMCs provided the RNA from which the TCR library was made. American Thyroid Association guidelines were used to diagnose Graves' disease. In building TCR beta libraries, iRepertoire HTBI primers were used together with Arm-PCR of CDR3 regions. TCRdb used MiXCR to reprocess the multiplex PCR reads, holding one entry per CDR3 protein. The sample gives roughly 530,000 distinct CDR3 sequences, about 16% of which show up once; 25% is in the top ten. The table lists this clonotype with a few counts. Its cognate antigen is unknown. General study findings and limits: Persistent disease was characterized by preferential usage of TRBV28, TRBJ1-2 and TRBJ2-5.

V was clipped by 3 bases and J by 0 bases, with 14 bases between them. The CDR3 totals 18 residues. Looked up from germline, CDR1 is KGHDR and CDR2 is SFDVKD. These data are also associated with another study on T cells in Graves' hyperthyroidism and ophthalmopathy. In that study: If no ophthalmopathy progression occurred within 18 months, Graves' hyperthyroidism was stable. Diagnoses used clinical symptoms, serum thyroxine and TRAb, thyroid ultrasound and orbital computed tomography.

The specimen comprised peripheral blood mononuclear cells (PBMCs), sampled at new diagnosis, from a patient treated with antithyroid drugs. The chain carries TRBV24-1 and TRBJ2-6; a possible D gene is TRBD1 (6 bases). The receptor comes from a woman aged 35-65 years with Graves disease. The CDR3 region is CATSDALGQNSGANVLTF. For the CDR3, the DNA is TGTGCCACCAGTGATGCCCTCGGACAGAACTCTGGGGCCAACGTCCTGACTTTC.